The 5 T cell receptor beta chains given below trace back to one sample, sequenced in a study of Ad26.COV2.S vaccination and SARS-CoV-2 variants. Clones were sequenced by immunoSEQ multiplex PCR, and TCRdb holds only the in-frame ones, with some missing. The repertoire consists of approximately 410,000 clones, with about 90% occurring once and the leading ten covering around 1.8%. Specified treatment: some 20 received Ad26.COV2.S at low or high dose, single or two shots; roughly five received placebo; per-sample allocation not given. Day 63 after the first injection of vaccine or placebo was the sampling time. The specimen comprised peripheral blood, sampled in a trial of Ad26.COV2.S vaccine versus placebo. These receptor sequences come from a person aged 18 to 65 who received the Ad26.COV2.S COVID-19 vaccine or a placebo.

This clone was counted a few times. This rearrangement joins TRBV24-1 to TRBJ1-2, with D tentatively TRBD1 (5 bases). The CDR3 contains 15 residues. Germline V gene sequence: CDR1 KGHDR, CDR2 SFDVKD. V was pared by 3 bases and J by 5 bases, with 15 bases between. The DNA of the CDR3 is TGTGCCACCAGTGATGACGTCTCCGGGGGGTATGGCTACACCTTC. It codes for CATSDDVSGGYGYTF.

The J gene is TRBJ1-2, the V gene TRBV7-2, with 8 bases lining up with TRBD1. This CDR3 has 14 amino acids. The V and J ends lost 5 bases and 8 bases, in that order; junction bases with no gene match: 10. CDR1 is SGHTA, CDR2 FQGNSA, per germline. CDR3 in amino acids: CASSVPDRGNGYTF. The CDR3 DNA sequence: TGTGCCAGCAGCGTACCTGACAGGGGTAACGGCTACACCTTC.

V gene TRBV7-2 combines with J gene TRBJ1-4; the D gene is possibly TRBD1 (6 bases). V was clipped by 1 base and J by 8 bases, with 14 bases between them. The CDR3 extends over 15 amino acids. Germline CDR1 is SGHTA and CDR2 is FQGNSA. CDR3 residues: CASSLDSGQGEKLFF. CDR3 DNA sequence: TGTGCCAGCAGCTTAGACTCGGGACAAGGCGAAAAACTGTTTTTT.

The V gene is TRBV7-9, the J gene TRBJ1-2, with TRBD1 as a possible D gene (6 bases). The CDR3 has 17 residues. The germline CDR1 and CDR2 sequences are SEHNR and FQNEAQ (reference sequence). V lost 2 bases and J 1 base, leaving 17 bases between the germline ends. This CDR3 is CASSLPFGGRGNYGYTF. The CDR3 nucleotides read TGTGCCAGCAGCTTACCGTTCGGGGGGCGGGGTAACTATGGCTACACCTTC.

A remark on this clone: This sample also contains other DNA sequences that code for the same CDR3. The rearrangement joins TRBV19 to TRBJ2-5; 9 nucleotides align to TRBD2. V dropped 4 bases and J dropped 4; count of bases not matched to a gene: 4. The CDR3 covers 14 residues. The germline gives CDR1 LNHDA, CDR2 SQIVND (reference sequence). CDR3 nucleotides: TGTGCCAGTAGTAGCGGGGGGGCGGGAGAGACCCAGTACTTC. It yields the protein CASSSGGAGETQYF.